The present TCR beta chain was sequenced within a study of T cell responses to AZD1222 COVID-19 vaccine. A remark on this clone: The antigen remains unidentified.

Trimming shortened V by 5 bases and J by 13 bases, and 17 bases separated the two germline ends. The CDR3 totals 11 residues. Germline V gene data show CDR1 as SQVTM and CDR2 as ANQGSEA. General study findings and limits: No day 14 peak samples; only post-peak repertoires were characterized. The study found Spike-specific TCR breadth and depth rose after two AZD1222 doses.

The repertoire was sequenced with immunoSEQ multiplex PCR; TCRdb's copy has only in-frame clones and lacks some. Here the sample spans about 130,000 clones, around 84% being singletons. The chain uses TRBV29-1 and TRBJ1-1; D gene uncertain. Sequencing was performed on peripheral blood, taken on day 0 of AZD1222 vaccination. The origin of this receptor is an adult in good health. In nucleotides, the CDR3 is TGCAGCGTTTGGAGAGGAGGAGAGGGTTTCTTT. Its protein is CSVWRGGEGFF.